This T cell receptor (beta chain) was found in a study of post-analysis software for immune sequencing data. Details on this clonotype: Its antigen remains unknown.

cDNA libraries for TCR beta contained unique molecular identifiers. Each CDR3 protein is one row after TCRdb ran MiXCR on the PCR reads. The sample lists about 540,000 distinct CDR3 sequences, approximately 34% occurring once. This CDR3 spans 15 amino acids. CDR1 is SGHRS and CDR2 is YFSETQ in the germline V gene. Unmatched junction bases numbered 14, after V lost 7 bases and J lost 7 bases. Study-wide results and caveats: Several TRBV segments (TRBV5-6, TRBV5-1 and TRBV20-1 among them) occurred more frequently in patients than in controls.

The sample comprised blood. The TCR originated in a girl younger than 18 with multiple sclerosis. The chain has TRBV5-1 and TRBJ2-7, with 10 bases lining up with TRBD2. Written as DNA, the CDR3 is TGCGCCAGCTGCCTTTCGCTAGCGGGGGCCGGTGAGCAGTACTTC. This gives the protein CASCLSLAGAGEQYF.